Listed here are 3 T cell receptor beta chains from one sample, sequenced in a study of T cell responses to AZD1222 COVID-19 vaccine. Clones were read by immunoSEQ multiplex PCR, and TCRdb kept only the in-frame ones, dropping some. The data contain nearly 110,000 clones, around 89% of them singletons. The source material was peripheral blood, sampled on day 0 of AZD1222 vaccination. Every receptor here comes from an adult in good health.

V and J are TRBV5-4 and TRBJ2-4; maybe TRBD2 (5 bases). CDR3 size: 16 residues. Germline loops: CDR1 SGHNT, CDR2 YYREEE (reference sequence). V was clipped by 3 bases and J by 0 bases, with 13 bases between them. The CDR3 nucleotides read TGTGCCAGCAGCTCAAAGACGGGAATAGCCAAAAACATTCAGTACTTC. Translated: CASSSKTGIAKNIQYF. Supplemented by reference TRBV5-4 and TRBJ2-4, the full variable domain reads ETGVTQSPTHLIKTRGQQVTLRCSSQSGHNTVSWYQQALGQGPQFIFQYYREEENGRGNFPPRFSGLQFPNYSSELNVNALELDDSALYLCASSSKTGIAKNIQYFGAGTRLSVL.

The J gene is TRBJ2-1, the V gene TRBV19; 8 bases fit TRBD1. The J segment lost 4 bases and the V segment lost 5 bases, leaving 10 bases of the junction unmatched. The CDR3 sequence is 16 residues long. Germline CDR1 is LNHDA and CDR2 is SQIVND (reference sequence). The CDR3 region has the DNA TGTGCCAGTAGTCCAAATCGACAGGGGTGGTACAATGAGCAGTTCTTC. Amino acid sequence: CASSPNRQGWYNEQFF.

CDR3 loop: CASSPGLAFYNEQFF. As DNA, the CDR3 is TGTGCCAGTAGCCCGGGACTAGCTTTCTACAATGAGCAGTTCTTC. The chain uses TRBV19 and TRBJ2-1; 9 bases are a match to TRBD2. Germline CDR1 reads LNHDA; CDR2 reads SQIVND (reference sequence). The V segment lost 6 bases and the J segment 3 bases; nucleotides outside the gene matches: 6. The CDR3 has 15 amino acids.